The TCR beta chain under discussion was sequenced for a study of T cell repertoires in cytomegalovirus infection. On the study more broadly: Recently identified HLA-C-restricted CMV epitopes were among the peptides used. From public TCR beta signatures came an indication of both CMV infection and matching HLA type. Study conclusions and caveats: It was HLA-C-restricted CMV-specific TCR beta clonotypes that dominated the response ex vivo.

Each CDR3 protein gets one entry after TCRdb re-called the reads with MiXCR. The table has over 120,000 distinct CDR3 sequences, over 30% seen once. V lost 5 bases to trimming and J lost 7 bases, with 20 bases between them. The CDR3 length is 15 residues. CDR1 and CDR2 (germline): MGHDK, SYGVNS. As regards this clonotype: Its antigen is not identified.

The input for sequencing was CD8+ T cells from cultured PBMCs, taken from culture after CMV antigen stimulation. The TCR originated in a human donor in good health (CMV status not recorded). Some clones in this sample may be carry-over from other donors' samples. The J gene is TRBJ1-1, the V gene TRBV25-1; D unresolved. In nucleotides, the CDR3 is TGTGCCAGCAGTAGGCCGCAGGTCCCATGGGGTGAAGCTTTCTTT. It yields the protein CASSRPQVPWGEAFF.